A single sample gave rise to the 23 T cell receptor beta chains below, sequenced in a study of metastatic and nonmetastatic thyroid tumors (TCRdb year 2020). No treatment had been received by any patient before thyroid surgery. The library was produced with PCR. The instrument given in TCRdb is Illumina HiSeq 4000. In TCRdb, the public reads were trimmed at Q25 with fastp and aligned with MiXCR, with productive beta chains retained. The sample data list 14,000 or so clones, and roughly 34% of these were observed just once. The ten largest clones take up approximately 10% of the sample. Sequencing input: tumor tissue. The receptor source for this set is a male donor with papillary thyroid cancer or a benign thyroid nodule (not recorded which). Some clones in this sample may be carry-over from other donors' samples.

Worth noting for this clone: At one end, the junction sequence differs from germline, possibly due to a read error. The gene calls are TRBV7-3 and TRBJ2-1, with 7 bases aligning to TRBD2. CDR3 length equals 13 residues. Germline V gene lookup returns CDR1 SGHTA and CDR2 FQGTGA. In DNA, the CDR3 is TGTGCCATCAGCTTAGGGGAGGGAAATGAGCAGTTCTTC. Amino acid sequence: CAISLGEGNEQFF.

This chain uses TRBV5-1 with TRBJ2-1; TRBD2 matches at 7 bases. The CDR3 has 16 residues. Germline lookup yields CDR1 SGHRS and CDR2 YFSETQ. The junction had 13 bases not matched to a gene; V was cut back by 3 bases and J by 7 bases. The CDR3 is CASSWGRGLSWNEQFF. CDR3 nucleotide sequence: TGCGCCAGCAGCTGGGGTCGGGGACTATCTTGGAATGAGCAGTTCTTC. Looking up the rest from reference TRBV5-1 and TRBJ2-1 gives the full variable domain: KAGVTQTPRYLIKTRGQQVTLSCSPISGHRSVSWYQQTPGQGLQFLFEYFSETQRNKGNFPGRFSGRQFSNSRSEMNVSTLELGDSALYLCASSWGRGLSWNEQFFGPGTRLTVL.

Within the sample, this clone is medium-sized. The rearrangement links TRBV5-1 to TRBJ1-6, with D tentatively TRBD1 (5 bases). V lost 4 bases and J lost 6, with 17 bases in between. The CDR3 extends over 16 amino acids. Germline loops: CDR1 SGHRS, CDR2 YFSETQ. The CDR3 sequence is CASSLTRESGNSPLHF. CDR3 DNA sequence: TGCGCCAGCAGCCTAACCAGGGAGTCGGGTAATTCACCCCTCCACTTT.

This clone has at least ten counts. This chain uses TRBV7-8 with TRBJ2-3, with unresolved D. The germline V gene encodes CDR1 SGHVS and CDR2 FQNEAQ. The length of the CDR3 is 12 residues. The ends were cut back, 7 bases at V and 3 bases at J, with 8 bases in the middle. CDR3 coding DNA: TGTGCCAGCACCCCTACGACAGATACGCAGTATTTT. The encoded protein is CASTPTTDTQYF.

This clone has only a few counts. A read error may explain this, as a much larger clone is one base away. The J gene is TRBJ2-1, the V gene TRBV10-3; D is undetermined. The germline gives CDR1 ENHRY, CDR2 SYGVKD. V was shortened by 5 bases and J by 8 bases, with 7 bases between the two germline ends. CDR3 length: 11 residues. The CDR3 coding sequence is TGTGCCATCAGTCAGAGGTATGAGCAGTTCTTC. Translating gives CAISQRYEQFF.

The rearrangement joins TRBV2 to TRBJ2-1; unclear D gene. CDR1 SNHLY and CDR2 FYNNEI come from the germline V gene. V shed 6 bases and J shed 3 bases, with 12 bases lying between them. The CDR3 spans 14 residues. Here the CDR3 DNA reads TGTGCCAGCAGCTTCCATAGATACTACAATGAGCAGTTCTTC. This codes for CASSFHRYYNEQFF.

The DNA of the CDR3 is TGTGCCAGCAGCTTGAACTGGGGAGGGGGAGAGCAGTACTTC. This encodes CASSLNWGGGEQYF. V usage is TRBV5-4 and J usage is TRBJ2-7; tentatively, D is TRBD2 (7 bases). Germline V gene data show CDR1 as SGHNT and CDR2 as YYREEE (reference sequence). Trimming took off 1 base at V and 7 bases at J, with 15 bases between the two ends. This CDR3 comprises 14 residues.

This clone is categorized as medium-sized. The chain combines TRBV5-1 with TRBJ1-2, with 10 bases matching TRBD1. V lost 0 bases to trimming and J lost 1 base; unmatched junction nucleotides: 9. This CDR3 is 18 amino acids long. The germline CDR1 and CDR2 sequences are SGHRS and YFSETQ. The CDR3 DNA follows: TGCGCCAGCAGCTTGGGGGGACAGGGGACGACCCTTAACTATGGCTACACCTTC. Its protein is CASSLGGQGTTLNYGYTF.

This clone occurred once. The genes are TRBV5-1 and TRBJ2-3, with TRBD1 identical over 11 bases. CDR3 size: 18 residues. V shed 4 bases, J shed 1 base, and the junction held 11 bases outside the gene matches. From germline, CDR1 is SGHRS and CDR2 YFSETQ. The CDR3 sequence: CASSPQPDRGHGTDTQYF. CDR3 bases: TGCGCCAGCAGCCCACAACCGGACAGGGGGCATGGCACAGATACGCAGTATTTT.

This clone has a handful of counts. V is TRBV10-3 and J is TRBJ2-7; 7 nucleotides line up with TRBD1. Trimming took 3 bases from V and 1 from J; bases not matched to a gene: 9. Germline V gene data show CDR1 as ENHRY and CDR2 as SYGVKD. The CDR3 extends over 16 amino acids. CDR3 loop: CAISDETGTGSYEQYF. In DNA, the CDR3 is TGTGCCATCAGTGACGAGACAGGGACGGGATCCTACGAGCAGTACTTC.

In its sample, this clone was seen once. CDR3 bases: TGTGCCACCAGTGAGGGAGGGGTCGGCAGGGGTGGCTACGAGCAGTACTTC. It yields the protein CATSEGGVGRGGYEQYF. The rearrangement joins TRBV24-1 to TRBJ2-7; D is possibly TRBD2 (7 bases). V dropped 4 bases and J dropped 3 bases, with 21 bases sitting between them. The CDR3 spans 17 residues. The germline V gene has CDR1 KGHDR and CDR2 SFDVKD.

This clone has just a few counts. The rearrangement links TRBV28 to TRBJ2-7, with 9 positions matching TRBD1. CDR3 size: 14 residues. The J segment lost 3 bases and the V segment lost 7 bases, leaving 7 bases of the junction unmatched. Germline values: CDR1 MDHEN, CDR2 SYDVKM. The CDR3: CASNGQGQVYEQYF. Here the CDR3 DNA reads TGTGCCAGCAACGGACAGGGGCAGGTCTACGAGCAGTACTTC.

In this sample, this clone turned up many times. The rearrangement joins TRBV9 to TRBJ2-3; 9 bases align to TRBD1. The CDR3 sequence is 15 residues long. V lost 4 bases, J lost 4 bases, and 7 bases stayed unmatched. Germline V gene sequence: CDR1 SGDLS, CDR2 YYNGEE. The CDR3 DNA sequence: TGTGCCAGCAGCCCCCGGGACAGGGTTCCAGATACGCAGTATTTT. Encoded protein: CASSPRDRVPDTQYF.

V is TRBV12-3 or TRBV12-4 and J is TRBJ1-3; weak D call: TRBD1 (5 bases). Trimming removed 3 bases from V and 6 bases from J, with 24 bases in between. The CDR3 covers 18 residues. CDR3 sequence: CASSFRAAVGSSLNTIYF. CDR3 nucleotide sequence: TGTGCCAGCAGTTTCAGGGCTGCGGTAGGGAGCTCTTTAAACACCATATATTTT.

Judged by abundance, this clone is medium-sized. This rearrangement joins TRBV5-1 to TRBJ2-2, with D possibly matching TRBD2 (5 bases). Between the trimmed V and J ends, which lost 0 bases and 5 bases, there was a span of 11 bases. The CDR3 loop spans 15 amino acids. Germline CDR1 and CDR2: SGHRS and YFSETQ. The CDR3 sequence is CASSLGGGSTGELFF. CDR3 nucleotides: TGCGCCAGCAGCTTGGGCGGAGGTAGTACCGGGGAGCTGTTTTTT.

J is TRBJ1-2 and V is TRBV7-2; TRBD1 matches at 8 bases. The CDR3 spans 20 residues. Germline V gene sequence: CDR1 SGHTA, CDR2 FQGNSA. After removal of 3 bases from V and 8 bases from J, the junction contained 26 bases not matched to a gene. CDR3 nucleotides: TGTGCCAGCAGCTTCCTGAGTTACAATAGTCAGGGGGCCCGGGAGGAAGGCTACACCTTC. This codes for CASSFLSYNSQGAREEGYTF.

The V and J genes are TRBV7-8 and TRBJ1-2, with 7 bases that match TRBD1. CDR3 size: 13 residues. CDR1 SGHVS and CDR2 FQNEAQ come from the germline V gene. After removal of 5 bases from V and 8 bases from J, the junction contained 8 bases not matched to a gene. Written as DNA, the CDR3 is TGTGCCAGCAGCCCGACAGGGTCGGGGGGCTACACCTTC. It specifies CASSPTGSGGYTF.

This clone has at least ten counts. This chain connects TRBV6-6 to TRBJ2-7; TRBD1 might be the D (6 bases). With 2 bases removed from V and 6 bases from J, the gap between germline ends came to 20 bases. The germline V gene has CDR1 MNHNY and CDR2 SVGAGI (reference sequence). This CDR3 has 16 residues. The CDR3 nucleotides are TGTGCCAGCAGTTACAAGGCAGGGGTTACTTCTGGCGAGCAGTACTTC. Translating it yields CASSYKAGVTSGEQYF.

By frequency in the sample, this clone is medium-sized. The chain carries TRBV4-1 and TRBJ2-7; D may be TRBD1 (6 bases). This CDR3 is 14 amino acids long. In germline, CDR1 is MGHRA, CDR2 YSYEKL. Trimming pared 0 bases from V and 8 bases from J, leaving 14 bases between. The CDR3, as DNA: TGCGCCAGCAGCCAAGAAGGCAGGGGCTGGAAGCAGTACTTC. Protein product: CASSQEGRGWKQYF.

As for this clone: The junction does not match germline at one end; this may be a read error. The chain uses TRBV6-1 and TRBJ1-6, with D possibly being TRBD1 (5 bases). Germline V gene lookup returns CDR1 MNHNS and CDR2 SASEGT. The CDR3 spans 14 residues. The CDR3 is CVSSSGTEVSPLHF. As DNA, the CDR3 is TGTGTCAGCAGTAGCGGGACGGAGGTTTCACCCCTCCACTTT.

This clone was counted many times. This chain uses TRBV18 with TRBJ2-1; the D gene is possibly TRBD1 (5 bases). The V gene lost 1 base and the J gene lost 3 bases, with 7 bases spanning the gap. Germline CDR1 and CDR2: KGHSH and LQKENI. The CDR3 spans 14 residues. CDR3: CASSPQGRYNEQFF. The CDR3 region has the DNA TGTGCCAGCTCACCACAGGGGCGCTACAATGAGCAGTTCTTC.

This clone has at least ten counts. The chain is built from TRBV30 and TRBJ2-3; 10 bases align to TRBD2. Germline CDR1 GTSNPN, CDR2 SVGIG (reference sequence). J was trimmed by 4 bases and V by 8 bases; bases with no gene match: 9. The CDR3 loop spans 14 amino acids. CDR3 residues: CASRLAGVADTQYF. Written as DNA, the CDR3 is TGTGCCAGCCGGCTAGCGGGAGTGGCAGATACGCAGTATTTT.

By frequency in the sample, this clone is medium-sized. This chain uses TRBV2 with TRBJ2-1, with 10 positions matching TRBD2. There are 18 residues in the CDR3. Trimming took 5 bases from V and 2 from J; bases not matched to a gene: 12. Germline V gene lookup returns CDR1 SNHLY and CDR2 FYNNEI. Here the CDR3 reads CASSMALAGDPTYNEQFF. CDR3 bases: TGTGCCAGCAGTATGGCGCTAGCGGGGGACCCAACCTACAATGAGCAGTTCTTC.